The 18 T cell receptor beta chains listed next were all sequenced from one sample in a study of radiotherapy plus CTLA-4 blockade in lung cancer. Here immunoSEQ multiplex PCR was the method, and the copy in TCRdb shows in-frame clones only, minus some. The data show roughly 100,000 clones, approximately 87% seen once. The starting material was peripheral blood, obtained from a patient treated with radiotherapy plus ipilimumab. The receptors come from a human donor with non-small cell lung cancer that progressed on radiotherapy plus ipilimumab. Some clones in this sample may be carry-over from other donors' samples.

This clone was recorded once. The V call is TRBV5-8, the J call TRBJ1-5; D is undetermined. V lost 4 bases, J lost 0 bases, and 8 bases lay in between. The CDR3 totals 14 residues. Germline V CDR1 and CDR2: SGHTS, YDEGEE. The CDR3 coding sequence is TGTGCCAGCAGCCGCGGGAATAGCAATCAGCCCCAGCATTTT. Translated, it gives CASSRGNSNQPQHF.

The chain combines TRBV6-6 with TRBJ1-4; the D gene is possibly TRBD1 (6 bases). Between the trimmed V and J ends, which lost 7 bases and 4 bases, there was a span of 19 bases. The germline gives CDR1 MNHNY, CDR2 SVGAGI (reference sequence). The CDR3 covers 16 residues. CDR3 amino acids: CASTLSGGRYNEKLFF. CDR3 in DNA: TGTGCCAGCACCCTGTCGGGGGGCCGCTATAATGAAAAACTGTTTTTT.

The chain joins TRBV9 to TRBJ1-3; D may be TRBD1 (6 bases). Trimming cost V 0 bases and J 4 bases, with 8 bases left between them. The germline CDR1 and CDR2 sequences are SGDLS and YYNGEE. This CDR3 has 14 residues. The CDR3 nucleotides are TGTGCCAGCAGCGTAGACAGGGCCGGAAACACCATATATTTT. Its translation is CASSVDRAGNTIYF.

The chain links TRBV5-1 to TRBJ2-3, with 7 nucleotides matching TRBD2. This CDR3 comprises 17 residues. Germline V gives CDR1 SGHRS, CDR2 YFSETQ. V shed 3 bases and J 0 bases; nucleotides not matched to a gene: 10. Written as DNA, the CDR3 is TGCGCCAGCAGCTCGCAGGGCGGGGGACTTAGCACAGATACGCAGTATTTT. Protein product: CASSSQGGGLSTDTQYF.

This sequence joins TRBV5-4 and TRBJ2-3; maybe TRBD1 (6 bases). The V gene lost 0 bases and the J gene lost 1 base, with 12 bases spanning the gap. From germline, CDR1 is SGHNT and CDR2 YYREEE (reference sequence). The CDR3 has 16 amino acids. CDR3 amino acids: CASSLAQGMGTDTQYF. The DNA for the CDR3 is TGTGCCAGCAGCTTGGCACAGGGAATGGGCACAGATACGCAGTATTTT. The full variable domain, rest sourced from reference TRBV5-4 and TRBJ2-3, is ETGVTQSPTHLIKTRGQQVTLRCSSQSGHNTVSWYQQALGQGPQFIFQYYREEENGRGNFPPRFSGLQFPNYSSELNVNALELDDSALYLCASSLAQGMGTDTQYFGPGTRLTVL.

This clone was picked up one time. The rearrangement uses TRBV7-8 and TRBJ1-1; D is possibly TRBD1 (5 bases). The CDR3 spans 14 residues. Trimming stripped 2 bases from V and 1 base from J, with 8 bases between. The germline gives CDR1 SGHVS, CDR2 FQNEAQ. In nucleotides, the CDR3 is TGTGCCAGCAGCTTACAGGGAAGGAACACTGAAGCTTTCTTT. Protein product: CASSLQGRNTEAFF.

CDR3 protein: CARSLGEGDRRTGELFF. The DNA for the CDR3 is TGTGCCAGAAGCTTGGGCGAGGGGGACAGACGCACCGGGGAGCTGTTTTTT. The chain couples TRBV5-3 to TRBJ2-2, with TRBD1 matching 7 bases. TRBV5-3 is treated as an ORF (open reading frame) with a function not yet certain. J gave up 4 bases and V 0 bases, and 9 bases lay outside the gene matches. The length of the CDR3 is 17 residues.

CDR3 sequence reads: CATIDLDRAGNQPQHF. In nucleotides, the CDR3 is TGTGCCACCATCGATCTAGACAGGGCCGGCAATCAGCCCCAGCATTTT. J is TRBJ1-5 and V is TRBV19, with 7 bases lining up with TRBD1. In germline, CDR1 is LNHDA, CDR2 SQIVND (reference sequence). Trimming at V came to 10 bases and at J to 2 bases, leaving 14 bases not matched to a gene. The CDR3 extends over 16 amino acids.

The chain couples TRBV11-2 to TRBJ2-7; TRBD2 aligns across 7 bases. Trimming took 4 bases from V and 3 from J; bases not matched to a gene: 15. The CDR3 consists of 17 residues. Germline values: CDR1 SGHAT, CDR2 FQNNGV. CDR3 coding DNA: TGTGCCAGCAGCTACGAGTCGGGCCTAGCGGATAACTACGAGCAGTACTTC. Translated, it gives CASSYESGLADNYEQYF.

V is TRBV6-5 and J is TRBJ2-1, with TRBD2 identical over 11 bases. This CDR3 has 16 amino acids. V trimming: 4 bases; J trimming: 5 bases; junction bases outside the gene matches: 7. Germline V gives CDR1 MNHEY, CDR2 SVGAGI. CDR3 bases: TGTGCCAGCAGTTCCGGGACTAGCGGAACACACAATGAGCAGTTCTTC. Encoded protein: CASSSGTSGTHNEQFF.

The V gene is TRBV30, the J gene TRBJ2-1; 7 bases align to TRBD1. CDR1 and CDR2 from the germline V gene are GTSNPN and SVGIG (reference sequence). J gave up 0 bases and V 2 bases, and 7 bases lay outside the gene matches. The CDR3 runs to 16 residues. CDR3 DNA sequence: TGTGCCTGGAGTACCGGGACAGTCAGCTCCTACAATGAGCAGTTCTTC. Translated: CAWSTGTVSSYNEQFF.

This clone is medium-sized (0.01 to 0.1%) by share. This sequence joins TRBV18 and TRBJ1-2, with D perhaps TRBD1 (6 bases). In germline, CDR1 is KGHSH, CDR2 LQKENI. The CDR3 extends over 14 amino acids. V was clipped by 3 bases and J by 2 bases, with 10 bases between them. The DNA of the CDR3 is TGTGCCAGCTCACCTCTTGGACAGAACTATGGCTACACCTTC. It yields the protein CASSPLGQNYGYTF.

The chain recombines TRBV10-3 with TRBJ1-1; 8 bases align to TRBD1. The germline gives CDR1 ENHRY, CDR2 SYGVKD. V trimming: 0 bases; J trimming: 6 bases; junction bases outside the gene matches: 9. The CDR3 has 16 amino acids. CDR3 loop: CAISESITGGFPEAFF. DNA of the CDR3: TGTGCCATCAGTGAGTCGATCACAGGGGGATTCCCTGAAGCTTTCTTT.

This clone was seen just once. This chain joins TRBV29-1 and TRBJ1-2; TRBD1 might be the D (5 bases). The germline V gene has CDR1 SQVTM and CDR2 ANQGSEA. The length of the CDR3 is 13 residues. V lost 5 bases and J 6 bases, leaving 16 bases between the germline ends. CDR3 coding DNA: TGCAGCGTTCCGAGACCAGGGATCGATGGCTACACCTTC. Its protein product is CSVPRPGIDGYTF.

This clone was observed a handful of times. V gene TRBV4-3 combines with J gene TRBJ1-1; D is ambiguous. The V and J ends lost 4 bases and 3 bases respectively, with 15 bases between them. Germline values: CDR1 LGHNA, CDR2 YSLEER. The CDR3 sequence is 15 residues long. The CDR3 DNA follows: TGCGCCAGCAGCCCTGACTCACTTGGGGACACTGAAGCTTTCTTT. Amino acids: CASSPDSLGDTEAFF.

This rearrangement joins TRBV7-2 to TRBJ1-2, with TRBD1 identical over 11 bases. The CDR3 is 13 amino acids. CDR1 and CDR2 from the germline V gene are SGHTA and FQGNSA. J gave up 8 bases and V 5 bases, and 4 bases lay outside the gene matches. For the CDR3, the DNA is TGTGCCAGCAGCAAGGGACAGGGGGTCGGCTACACCTTC. Its translation: CASSKGQGVGYTF.

The CDR3 nucleotides are TGTGCCAGCAGCCGGCGGCGGGGGGTCTGGGAGACCCAGTACTTC. Translation gives CASSRRRGVWETQYF. The chain couples TRBV7-2 to TRBJ2-5; TRBD2 matches at 8 bases. Germline CDR1 reads SGHTA; CDR2 reads FQGNSA. After removal of 5 bases from V and 5 bases from J, the junction contained 10 bases not matched to a gene. This CDR3 region has 15 residues.

This sequence joins TRBV6-4 and TRBJ1-1, with a weak D call TRBD1 (6 bases). Germline-derived CDR1 and CDR2 are MRHNA and SNTAGT. The CDR3 is made up of 13 amino acids. V was pared by 5 bases and J by 4 bases, with 11 bases between. The CDR3 loop is CASSQQGGTEAFF. Here the CDR3 DNA reads TGTGCCAGCAGTCAACAGGGTGGCACTGAAGCTTTCTTT.